One TCR beta chain is described in this entry. The antigen is not known. Libraries were made from TCR beta cDNA, and they carried unique molecular identifiers. Between roughly 0.9 and 11 million T cells gave rise to approximately 520,000 cDNA molecules. TCRdb re-analysed the PCR reads in MiXCR, keeping a single row per CDR3 protein. The sample has about 810,000 distinct CDR3 sequences, roughly 50% seen once. The sample originates from a study of post-analysis software for immune sequencing data. Study at large: Disease courses included relapsing-remitting, secondary progressive and progressive-relapsing multiple sclerosis. Study observations and caveats: For normalized Chao1 diversity, multiple sclerosis patients scored significantly lower than controls did. The authors found that F measure strongly co-clustered same-batch samples. The five TRBV segments detected at higher frequency in patients than in controls included TRBV5-6, TRBV5-1 and TRBV20-1.

V was pared by 3 bases and J by 4 bases, with 13 bases of the junction left unmatched. The germline CDR1 and CDR2 sequences are SGHRS and YFSETQ. The CDR3 totals 18 residues. Sequenced sample: blood. V usage is TRBV5-1 and J usage is TRBJ2-1; the match to TRBD2 covers 10 bases. The TCR originated in a girl aged 10 to 17 with multiple sclerosis. CDR3 protein: CASSSEGSGGAPYNEQFF. The CDR3 DNA reads as TGCGCCAGCAGCTCCGAGGGAAGCGGGGGGGCACCGTACAATGAGCAGTTCTTC.